These T cell receptor beta chains were read from a single sample in a study of blood T cell repertoires in COVID-19. TCRdb's copy holds only in-frame clones and misses some; the assay was immunoSEQ multiplex PCR. The sample has about 480,000 clones, 85% to 90% seen once. The sequenced material came from PBMCs or T cells enriched from blood (not recorded which). These receptors were taken from a woman aged 40 to 55 who had recovered from COVID-19. Each CDR3 is given with its conserved first and last residue. Each record gives: D gene, J gene, V gene, clone size, CDR3 protein, CDR3 DNA. D genes are given only for firm matches. Part of the rows lack a size; the others show once, few, many or a class for expanded clones.

D: NA
J: TRBJ1-3
V: TRBV9
size: few
CDR3: CASSVGHRVSGNTIYF
DNA: TGTGCCAGCAGCGTAGGCCACAGGGTCTCTGGAAACACCATATATTTT

D: TRBD1
J: TRBJ1-5
V: TRBV2
size: few
CDR3: CASSSDEQGAINQPQHF
DNA: TGTGCCAGCAGCTCCGACGAGCAGGGGGCGATCAATCAGCCCCAGCATTTT

D: TRBD2
J: TRBJ2-7
V: TRBV11-3
size: NA
CDR3: CASSQGTSGSKQYF
DNA: TGTGCCAGCAGCCAGGGGACTAGCGGGAGTAAGCAGTACTTC

D: TRBD1
J: TRBJ1-1
V: TRBV5-1
size: NA
CDR3: CASSLGQGRTEAFF
DNA: TGCGCCAGCAGCCTAGGACAGGGGCGAACTGAAGCTTTCTTT

D: TRBD1
J: TRBJ2-7
V: TRBV7-2
size: NA
CDR3: CASSFLRQGQQYF
DNA: TGTGCCAGCAGCTTCCTAAGACAGGGGCAGCAGTACTTC

D: TRBD2
J: TRBJ2-1
V: TRBV4-1
size: NA
CDR3: CASSQDEGGLAQNEQFF
DNA: TGCGCCAGCAGCCAAGATGAGGGGGGACTAGCGCAGAATGAGCAGTTCTTC

D: NA
J: TRBJ1-2
V: TRBV21-1
size: NA
CDR3: CASTKTPIRANYGYTF
DNA: TGTGCCAGCACCAAAACCCCCATAAGAGCTAACTATGGCTACACCTTC

D: TRBD1
J: TRBJ1-1
V: TRBV3-1/TRBV3-2
size: NA
CDR3: CASSQDLGKIWGEQGYTEAFF
DNA: TGTGCCAGCAGCCAAGATTTGGGGAAGATTTGGGGTGAACAGGGGTACACTGAAGCTTTCTTT

D: TRBD2
J: TRBJ2-7
V: TRBV7-8
size: NA
CDR3: CASSAQQLAGGSYEQYF
DNA: TGTGCCAGCAGCGCCCAGCAACTAGCGGGAGGCTCCTACGAGCAGTACTTC

D: TRBD2
J: TRBJ2-2
V: TRBV11-3
size: NA
CDR3: CASSLDASGRTNTGELFF
DNA: TGTGCCAGCAGCTTAGATGCTAGCGGGAGGACAAACACCGGGGAGCTGTTTTTT

D: NA
J: TRBJ2-5
V: TRBV7-9
size: NA
CDR3: CASSFGGQETQYF
DNA: TGTGCCAGCAGCTTCGGCGGTCAAGAGACCCAGTACTTC

D: NA
J: TRBJ2-7
V: TRBV27
size: NA
CDR3: CASSLSVATLGISYEQYF
DNA: TGTGCCAGCAGTTTAAGTGTAGCAACACTCGGCATCTCCTACGAGCAGTACTTC

D: TRBD1
J: TRBJ2-3
V: TRBV28
size: NA
CDR3: CASSLSGTGAGDTQYF
DNA: TGTGCCAGCAGTTTATCCGGGACAGGGGCAGGAGATACGCAGTATTTT

D: TRBD2
J: TRBJ2-5
V: TRBV7-8
size: NA
CDR3: CASSSNPAGAETQYF
DNA: TGTGCCAGCAGCTCCAATCCAGCGGGAGCAGAGACCCAGTACTTC

D: TRBD1
J: TRBJ1-5
V: TRBV2
size: NA
CDR3: CASSEPGGMRQPQHF
DNA: TGTGCCAGCAGTGAACCAGGGGGGATGCGGCAGCCCCAGCATTTT

D: TRBD2
J: TRBJ2-3
V: TRBV5-1
size: NA
CDR3: CASSLGGSRADTQYF
DNA: TGCGCCAGCAGCTTGGGCGGGAGTAGGGCAGATACGCAGTATTTT

D: NA
J: TRBJ2-1
V: TRBV9
size: NA
CDR3: CASSWASSSTEQFF
DNA: TGTGCCAGCAGCTGGGCTAGCTCCAGTACAGAGCAGTTCTTC

D: NA
J: TRBJ1-2
V: TRBV19
size: once
CDR3: CASSIQGDYGYTF
DNA: TGTGCCAGTAGTATTCAAGGGGACTATGGCTACACCTTC

D: NA
J: TRBJ2-5
V: TRBV10-3
size: NA
CDR3: CAISEPSTRVAPQETQYF
DNA: TGTGCCATCAGTGAGCCTTCGACGCGGGTGGCCCCCCAAGAGACCCAGTACTTC

D: NA
J: TRBJ1-3
V: TRBV6-5
size: NA
CDR3: CASSPTGRDGNTIYF
DNA: TGTGCCAGCAGCCCCACCGGCAGGGATGGAAACACCATATATTTT

D: NA
J: TRBJ1-5
V: TRBV6-5
size: once
CDR3: CASSYSGRGNQPQHF
DNA: TGTGCCAGCAGTTACTCGGGTCGGGGCAATCAGCCCCAGCATTTT

D: NA
J: TRBJ1-1
V: TRBV2
size: NA
CDR3: CASAWTENTEAFF
DNA: TGTGCCAGCGCCTGGACAGAGAACACTGAAGCTTTCTTT

D: TRBD1
J: TRBJ1-1
V: TRBV7-2
size: NA
CDR3: CASSTRQGASEAFF
DNA: TGTGCCAGCAGCACACGACAGGGGGCATCTGAAGCTTTCTTT

D: TRBD1
J: TRBJ1-2
V: TRBV5-5
size: NA
CDR3: CASSLSQGANYGYTF
DNA: TGTGCCAGCAGCTTGTCCCAGGGGGCGAACTATGGCTACACCTTC

D: TRBD1
J: TRBJ1-1
V: TRBV4-2
size: NA
CDR3: CASSRDGQGGPEAFF
DNA: TGTGCCAGCAGCCGAGACGGACAGGGGGGTCCTGAAGCTTTCTTT

D: TRBD1
J: TRBJ1-6
V: TRBV4-3
size: NA
CDR3: CASSQDGTGDNSPLHF
DNA: TGCGCCAGCAGCCAAGACGGGACAGGAGATAATTCACCCCTCCACTTT

D: NA
J: TRBJ1-1
V: TRBV10-3
size: NA
CDR3: CAISEWGGMNTEAFF
DNA: TGTGCCATCAGTGAGTGGGGGGGCATGAACACTGAAGCTTTCTTT

D: NA
J: TRBJ2-4
V: TRBV19
size: NA
CDR3: CASSIVSRNIQYF
DNA: TGTGCCAGTAGTATTGTGTCGCGGAACATTCAGTACTTC

D: TRBD1
J: TRBJ2-1
V: TRBV7-9
size: NA
CDR3: CASPSGQGTNEQFF
DNA: TGTGCCAGCCCTTCGGGACAGGGGACTAATGAGCAGTTCTTC

D: NA
J: TRBJ1-2
V: TRBV9
size: NA
CDR3: CASSGTDYGYTF
DNA: TGTGCCAGCAGCGGGACAGATTATGGCTACACCTTC

D: TRBD1
J: TRBJ2-7
V: TRBV24-1
size: NA
CDR3: CATQSDRAPYEQYF
DNA: TGTGCCACCCAGTCGGACAGGGCACCCTACGAGCAGTACTTC

D: NA
J: TRBJ1-1
V: TRBV10-3
size: NA
CDR3: CAIRQRQILNTEAFF
DNA: TGTGCCATCAGACAAAGACAGATCCTGAACACTGAAGCTTTCTTT

D: TRBD1
J: TRBJ2-1
V: TRBV6-2/TRBV6-3
size: NA
CDR3: CASSSPGTGRNEQFF
DNA: TGTGCCAGCAGTTCCCCGGGGACAGGGCGCAATGAGCAGTTCTTC

D: NA
J: TRBJ2-3
V: TRBV9
size: NA
CDR3: CASSPPWAGPTDTQYF
DNA: TGTGCCAGCAGCCCCCCTTGGGCAGGGCCCACAGATACGCAGTATTTT

D: TRBD1
J: TRBJ2-1
V: TRBV10-3
size: once
CDR3: CAIRSNGDRGYTEQFF
DNA: TGTGCCATCAGGTCAAACGGAGACAGGGGATACACTGAGCAGTTCTTC

D: NA
J: TRBJ1-1
V: TRBV7-8
size: NA
CDR3: CASSFGGQNTEAFF
DNA: TGTGCCAGCAGCTTTGGCGGACAGAACACTGAAGCTTTCTTT

D: TRBD2
J: TRBJ2-7
V: TRBV15
size: NA
CDR3: CATSGGLGDYEQYF
DNA: TGTGCCACCAGCGGGGGACTAGGGGACTACGAGCAGTACTTC

D: NA
J: TRBJ2-3
V: TRBV11-2
size: NA
CDR3: CASSRSGPDTQYF
DNA: TGTGCCAGCAGCAGATCTGGGCCAGATACGCAGTATTTT